This passage covers 15 T cell receptor beta chains from one sample sequenced in a study of T cell responses to AZD1222 COVID-19 vaccine. TCRdb's table, derived via immunoSEQ multiplex PCR, lists solely in-frame clones and lacks some. The table includes about 140,000 clones, roughly 88% detected once. The sample consisted of peripheral blood, taken 28 days after the second dose of the MenACWY control vaccine. These receptors all come from an adult who received the MenACWY meningococcal vaccine as a control.

CDR3 DNA: TGTGCCAGCAGGAAGGCCCTTCACGAACAGGGGTGGCAGCCCCAGCATTTT. The encoded protein is CASRKALHEQGWQPQHF. The rearrangement uses TRBV7-2 and TRBJ1-5; the match to TRBD1 covers 7 bases. V shed 6 bases and J 7 bases; nucleotides not matched to a gene: 18. The CDR3 has 17 residues. In germline, CDR1 is SGHTA, CDR2 FQGNSA.

The CDR3, as DNA: TGTGCCAGCACCCTACAGGACTATGGCTACACCTTC. This encodes CASTLQDYGYTF. The V call is TRBV28, the J call TRBJ1-2; the D gene is possibly TRBD1 (5 bases). The germline gives CDR1 MDHEN, CDR2 SYDVKM. Trimming removed 7 bases from V and 3 bases from J, with 9 bases in between. This CDR3 has 12 amino acids.

This CDR3 reads CASSYHAIYEQYF. The CDR3 coding sequence is TGTGCCAGCAGTTACCACGCGATCTACGAGCAGTACTTC. V usage is TRBV6-2 or TRBV6-3 and J usage is TRBJ2-7; D is unresolved. Per the germline V gene, CDR1 is MNHEY and CDR2 is SVGEGT. The CDR3 extends over 13 amino acids. The V and J ends lost 2 bases and 3 bases respectively, with 8 bases between them.

Here the CDR3 DNA reads TGTGCCAGCAGTACCCCGCGGGGTGGCCGGGGCAATCAGCCCCAGCATTTT. Amino acids: CASSTPRGGRGNQPQHF. The chain uses TRBV28 and TRBJ1-5, with D uncertain. In germline, CDR1 is MDHEN, CDR2 SYDVKM. V was pared by 5 bases and J by 2 bases, with 19 bases between. This CDR3 comprises 17 residues.

This rearrangement joins TRBV28 to TRBJ1-1, with unresolved D. Trimming stripped 10 bases from V and 5 bases from J, with 14 bases between. The CDR3 length is 12 residues. The germline V gene has CDR1 MDHEN and CDR2 SYDVKM. CDR3 sequence reads: CATASRTTEAFF. The DNA of the CDR3 is TGTGCCACCGCGTCACGAACGACTGAAGCTTTCTTT. The entire variable domain, with the rest obtained from reference TRBV28 and TRBJ1-1, is as follows: DVKVTQSSRYLVKRTGEKVFLECVQDMDHENMFWYRQDPGLGLRLIYFSYDVKMKEKGDIPEGYSVSREKKERFSLILESASTNQTSMYLCATASRTTEAFFGQGTRLTVV.

V and J are TRBV5-5 and TRBJ1-1; 7 bases map to TRBD1. The CDR3 loop spans 13 amino acids. CDR1 is SGHKS and CDR2 is YYEKEE in the germline V gene (reference sequence). V lost 4 bases, J lost 6 bases, and 6 bases stayed unmatched. The CDR3 loop reads CASSPGGSPEAFF. CDR3 sequence (DNA): TGTGCCAGCAGCCCAGGGGGGAGCCCTGAAGCTTTCTTT.

This clone was seen once. V and J are TRBV11-3 and TRBJ1-4, with D maybe TRBD1 (6 bases). The CDR3 is made up of 15 amino acids. V lost 5 bases and J lost 3, with 13 bases in between. CDR1 SGHNT and CDR2 YENEEA come from the germline V gene. The CDR3 sequence is CASSEGGRPNEKLFF. DNA of the CDR3: TGTGCCAGCAGCGAGGGGGGGCGCCCTAATGAAAAACTGTTTTTT.

The chain carries TRBV6-1 and TRBJ2-1; TRBD1 agrees at 9 bases. The germline V gene encodes CDR1 MNHNS and CDR2 SASEGT. With V trimmed by 5 bases and J by 7 bases, 9 bases remained unmatched. CDR3 length: 15 residues. CDR3 nucleotides: TGTGCCAGCAGTCTCACACAGGGGGCAAATAATGAGCAGTTCTTC. This codes for CASSLTQGANNEQFF.

This sequence joins TRBV6-5 and TRBJ1-1, with D unclear. This CDR3 comprises 12 residues. The germline gives CDR1 MNHEY, CDR2 SVGAGI. Trimming removed 6 bases at V and 5 bases at J, with 10 bases between. CDR3 nucleotide sequence: TGTGCCAGCAGACTAGGAGAAACTGAAGCTTTCTTT. It specifies CASRLGETEAFF.

This chain uses TRBV11-2 with TRBJ2-3; the match to TRBD2 covers 8 bases. CDR1 is SGHAT and CDR2 is FQNNGV in the germline V gene. V trimming: 1 base; J trimming: 4 bases; junction bases outside the gene matches: 4. The CDR3 has 15 amino acids. Here the CDR3 reads CASSLGLAGADTQYF. CDR3 nucleotides: TGTGCCAGCAGCTTAGGGCTAGCGGGCGCAGATACGCAGTATTTT.

In DNA, the CDR3 is TGTGCCTGGACCGTCGCGGGGTTAAATACGCAGTATTTT. The encoded protein is CAWTVAGLNTQYF. The chain has TRBV30 and TRBJ2-3, with a tentative D call TRBD2 (6 bases). Looked up from germline, CDR1 is GTSNPN and CDR2 is SVGIG (reference sequence). This CDR3 is built from 13 residues. V dropped 4 bases and J dropped 7 bases, with 15 bases sitting between them.

The J gene is TRBJ1-1, the V gene TRBV6-5; D might be TRBD1 (5 bases). CDR3 length equals 13 residues. Germline V lookup: CDR1 MNHEY, CDR2 SVGAGI. Trimming pared 3 bases from V and 5 bases from J, leaving 10 bases between. CDR3 in DNA: TGTGCCAGCAGTTATAAGGGGAGGACTGAAGCTTTCTTT. Translation: CASSYKGRTEAFF.

V is TRBV6-5 and J is TRBJ1-2; 8 nucleotides agree with TRBD1. Trimming cost V 9 bases and J 3 bases; bases outside gene matches: 12. CDR1 is MNHEY, CDR2 SVGAGI, per germline. The length of the CDR3 is 15 residues. CDR3 sequence reads: CASSDRARGDYGYTF. As DNA, the CDR3 is TGTGCCAGTTCGGACAGGGCGAGGGGTGACTATGGCTACACCTTC.

The rearrangement joins TRBV12-3 or TRBV12-4 to TRBJ1-1; D is uncertain. The CDR3 has 12 residues. Trimming removed 3 bases at V and 10 bases at J, with 12 bases between. The CDR3 reads CASSFRAGTAFF. CDR3 DNA sequence: TGTGCCAGCAGTTTTCGAGCGGGTACAGCTTTCTTT.

The chain couples TRBV29-1 to TRBJ2-2, with 9 bases lining up with TRBD1. The ends lost 5 bases at V and 4 bases at J; junction bases unmatched: 2. Germline V lookup: CDR1 SQVTM, CDR2 ANQGSEA. CDR3 size: 13 residues. The CDR3 bases are TGCAGCGTTAACAGGGGGCTCACCGGGGAGCTGTTTTTT. Translating gives CSVNRGLTGELFF.